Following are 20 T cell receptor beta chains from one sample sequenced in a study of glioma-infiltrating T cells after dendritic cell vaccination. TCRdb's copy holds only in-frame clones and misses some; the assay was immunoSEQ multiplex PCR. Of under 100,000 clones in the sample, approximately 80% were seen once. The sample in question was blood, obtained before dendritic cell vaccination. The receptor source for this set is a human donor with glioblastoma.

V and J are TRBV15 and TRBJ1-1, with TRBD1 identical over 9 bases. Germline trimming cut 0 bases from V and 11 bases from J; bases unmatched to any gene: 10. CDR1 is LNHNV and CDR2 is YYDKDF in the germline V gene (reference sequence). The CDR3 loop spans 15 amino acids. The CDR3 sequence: CATSRETGGGQWAFF. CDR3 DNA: TGTGCCACCAGCAGAGAAACAGGGGGCGGTCAGTGGGCTTTCTTT.

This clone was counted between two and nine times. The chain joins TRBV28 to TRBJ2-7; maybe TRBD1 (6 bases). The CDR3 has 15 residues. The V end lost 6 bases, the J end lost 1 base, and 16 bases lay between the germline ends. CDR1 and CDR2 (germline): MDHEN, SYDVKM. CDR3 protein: CASSSQGTPSYEQYF. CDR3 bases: TGTGCCAGCAGCTCACAGGGAACTCCTTCCTACGAGCAGTACTTC.

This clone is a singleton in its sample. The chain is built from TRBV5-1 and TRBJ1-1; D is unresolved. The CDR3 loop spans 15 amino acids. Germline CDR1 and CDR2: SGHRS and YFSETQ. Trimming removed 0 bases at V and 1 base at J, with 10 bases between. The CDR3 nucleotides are TGCGCCAGCAGCTTGGTTCCAGGATCGAACACTGAAGCTTTCTTT. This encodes CASSLVPGSNTEAFF.

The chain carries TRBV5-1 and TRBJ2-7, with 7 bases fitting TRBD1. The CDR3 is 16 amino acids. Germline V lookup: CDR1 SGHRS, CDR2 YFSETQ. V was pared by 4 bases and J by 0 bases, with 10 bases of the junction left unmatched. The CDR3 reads CASSGDRVKNSYEQYF. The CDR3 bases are TGCGCCAGCAGCGGTGACAGGGTTAAAAACTCCTACGAGCAGTACTTC. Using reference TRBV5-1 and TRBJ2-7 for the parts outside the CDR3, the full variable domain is KAGVTQTPRYLIKTRGQQVTLSCSPISGHRSVSWYQQTPGQGLQFLFEYFSETQRNKGNFPGRFSGRQFSNSRSEMNVSTLELGDSALYLCASSGDRVKNSYEQYFGPGTRLTVT.

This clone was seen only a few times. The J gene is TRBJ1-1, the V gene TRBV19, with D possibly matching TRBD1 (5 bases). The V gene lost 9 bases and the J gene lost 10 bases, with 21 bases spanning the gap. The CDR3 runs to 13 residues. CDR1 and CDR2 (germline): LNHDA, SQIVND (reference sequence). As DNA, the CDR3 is TGTGCCAGCTTAAGCCCCGGGAGAAGGGGAGCTTTCTTT. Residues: CASLSPGRRGAFF.

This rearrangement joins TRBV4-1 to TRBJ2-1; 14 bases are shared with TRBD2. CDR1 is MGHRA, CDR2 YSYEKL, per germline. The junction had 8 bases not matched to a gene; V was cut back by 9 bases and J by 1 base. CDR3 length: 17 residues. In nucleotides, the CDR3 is TGCGCCAGTAAAGGGACTAGCGGGAGTCGGTCCTACAATGAGCAGTTCTTC. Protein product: CASKGTSGSRSYNEQFF.

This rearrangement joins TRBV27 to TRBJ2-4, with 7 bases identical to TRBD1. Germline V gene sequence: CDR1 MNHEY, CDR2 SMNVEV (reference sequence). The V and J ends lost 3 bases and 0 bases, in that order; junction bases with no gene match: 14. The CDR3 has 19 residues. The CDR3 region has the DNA TGTGCCAGCAGTTTGACAGGGTGGGGATACCTCCTAGCCAAAAACATTCAGTACTTC. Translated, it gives CASSLTGWGYLLAKNIQYF.

CDR3 nucleotide sequence: TGTGCTTTCTCGGGAGGGACTACCAGCACAGATACGCAGTATTTT. Protein: CAFSGGTTSTDTQYF. The J gene is TRBJ2-3, the V gene TRBV30; TRBD2 matches at 8 bases. Germline assignment: CDR1 GTSNPN and CDR2 SVGIG (reference sequence). The CDR3 is made up of 15 amino acids.

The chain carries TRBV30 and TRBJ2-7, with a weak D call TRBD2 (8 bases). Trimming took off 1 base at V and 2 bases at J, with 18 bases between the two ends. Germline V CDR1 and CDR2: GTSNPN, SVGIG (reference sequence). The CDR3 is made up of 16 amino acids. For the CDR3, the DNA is TGTGCCTGGAGTGCTGAGACAGGGACTAGACCCTACGAGCAGTACTTC. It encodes CAWSAETGTRPYEQYF.

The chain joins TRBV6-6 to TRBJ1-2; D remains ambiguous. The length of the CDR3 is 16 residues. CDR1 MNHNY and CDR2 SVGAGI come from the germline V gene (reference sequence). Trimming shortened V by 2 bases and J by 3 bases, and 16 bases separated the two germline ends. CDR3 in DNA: TGTGCCAGCAGTTACGCCTTCCCCCCGGCGGACTATGGCTACACCTTC. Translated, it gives CASSYAFPPADYGYTF.

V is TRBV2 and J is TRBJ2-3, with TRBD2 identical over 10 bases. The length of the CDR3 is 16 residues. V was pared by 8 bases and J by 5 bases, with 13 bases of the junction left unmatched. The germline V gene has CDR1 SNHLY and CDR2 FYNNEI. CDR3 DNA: TGTGCCAGCGAGGGCCAAGCGGGAGGGAGGGGAGATACGCAGTATTTT. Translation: CASEGQAGGRGDTQYF.

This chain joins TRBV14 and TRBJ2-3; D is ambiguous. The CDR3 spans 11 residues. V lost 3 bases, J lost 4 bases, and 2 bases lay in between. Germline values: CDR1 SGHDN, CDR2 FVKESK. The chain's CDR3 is CASSHADTQYF. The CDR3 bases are TGTGCCAGCAGCCACGCAGATACGCAGTATTTT. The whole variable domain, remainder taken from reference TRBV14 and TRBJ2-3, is EAGVTQFPSHSVIEKGQTVTLRCDPISGHDNLYWYRRVMGKEIKFLLHFVKESKQDESGMPNNRFLAERTGGTYSTLKVQPAELEDSGVYFCASSHADTQYFGPGTRLTVL.

CDR3 protein: CASSLGGTSGTPSSYEQYF. The CDR3 DNA sequence: TGTGCCAGCAGCTTGGGTGGGACTAGCGGGACTCCGAGCTCCTACGAGCAGTACTTC. The chain employs TRBV5-4 and TRBJ2-7; the match to TRBD2 covers 13 bases. The CDR3 covers 19 residues. Per the germline V gene, CDR1 is SGHNT and CDR2 is YYREEE (reference sequence). J was trimmed by 0 bases and V by 0 bases; bases with no gene match: 9.

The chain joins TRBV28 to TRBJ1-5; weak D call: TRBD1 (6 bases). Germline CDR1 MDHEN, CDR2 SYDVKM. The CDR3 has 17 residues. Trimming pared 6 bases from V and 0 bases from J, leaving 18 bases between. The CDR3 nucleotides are TGTGCCAGCAGGGGGGCGACGGGCACCTATAGCAATCAGCCCCAGCATTTT. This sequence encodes CASRGATGTYSNQPQHF. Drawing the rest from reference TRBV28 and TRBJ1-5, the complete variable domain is DVKVTQSSRYLVKRTGEKVFLECVQDMDHENMFWYRQDPGLGLRLIYFSYDVKMKEKGDIPEGYSVSREKKERFSLILESASTNQTSMYLCASRGATGTYSNQPQHFGDGTRLSIL.

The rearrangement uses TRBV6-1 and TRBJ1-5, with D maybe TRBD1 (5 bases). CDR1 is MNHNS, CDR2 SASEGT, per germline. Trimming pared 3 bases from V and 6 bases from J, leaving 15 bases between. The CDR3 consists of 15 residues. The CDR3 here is CASSDRVGGGQPQHF. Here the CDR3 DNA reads TGTGCCAGCAGTGATAGGGTCGGGGGGGGTCAGCCCCAGCATTTT.

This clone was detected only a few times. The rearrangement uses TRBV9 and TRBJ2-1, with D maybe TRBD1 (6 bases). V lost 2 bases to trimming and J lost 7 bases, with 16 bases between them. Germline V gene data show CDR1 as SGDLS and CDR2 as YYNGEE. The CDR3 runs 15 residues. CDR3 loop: CASSVGGEGENEQFF. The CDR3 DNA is TGTGCCAGCAGCGTGGGCGGAGAGGGGGAAAATGAGCAGTTCTTC.

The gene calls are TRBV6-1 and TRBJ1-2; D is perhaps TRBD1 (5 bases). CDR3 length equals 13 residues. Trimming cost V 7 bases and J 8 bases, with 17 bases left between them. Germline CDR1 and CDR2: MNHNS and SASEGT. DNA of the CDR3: TGTGCCAGCAAGGGGCCACTGCCAGGGGGCTACACCTTC. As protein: CASKGPLPGGYTF.

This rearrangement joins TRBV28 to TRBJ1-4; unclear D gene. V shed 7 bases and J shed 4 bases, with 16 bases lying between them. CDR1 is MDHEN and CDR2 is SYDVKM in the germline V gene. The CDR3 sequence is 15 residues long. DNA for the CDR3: TGTGCCAGCACCGCTAGGTTCGGCGTTAATGAAAAACTGTTTTTT. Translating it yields CASTARFGVNEKLFF.

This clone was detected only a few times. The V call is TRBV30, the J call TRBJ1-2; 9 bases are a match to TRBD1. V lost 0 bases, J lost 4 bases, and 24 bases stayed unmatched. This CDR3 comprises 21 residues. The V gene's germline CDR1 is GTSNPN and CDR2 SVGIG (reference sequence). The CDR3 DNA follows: TGTGCCTGGAGTGTATTGGTTATCGTCCCGGGACAGGGTAGGGGCGGCTATGGCTACACCTTC. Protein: CAWSVLVIVPGQGRGGYGYTF.

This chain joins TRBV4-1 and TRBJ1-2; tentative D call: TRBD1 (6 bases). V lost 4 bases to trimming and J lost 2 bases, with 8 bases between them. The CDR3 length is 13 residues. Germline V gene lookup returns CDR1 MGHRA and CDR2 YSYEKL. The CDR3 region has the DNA TGCGCCAGCAGCCGGGACAAGAACTATGGCTACACCTTC. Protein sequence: CASSRDKNYGYTF.